Following are 18 T cell receptor beta chains from one sample sequenced in a study of blood T cell repertoires in COVID-19. Data came from immunoSEQ multiplex PCR; TCRdb stores just in-frame clones and leaves some out. The sample yields roughly 400,000 clones, about 90% seen once. Sequenced: PBMCs or T cells enriched from blood (not recorded which). The receptors originated from a man aged 18 to 30 who had recovered from COVID-19.

A single count supports this clone. The DNA for the CDR3 is TGTGCCAGCAGTGACAGGGGGCGATCCGGAAACACCATATATTTT. Protein: CASSDRGRSGNTIYF. This chain joins TRBV6-4 and TRBJ1-3, with 7 positions matching TRBD1. With 2 bases clipped from V and 4 bases from J, the junction kept 5 bases outside the gene matches. Per germline, CDR1 MRHNA and CDR2 SNTAGT. The CDR3 is 15 amino acids.

The chain is built from TRBV24-1 and TRBJ2-1, with 9 positions matching TRBD1. The germline gives CDR1 KGHDR, CDR2 SFDVKD. The CDR3 runs to 15 residues. V was pared by 7 bases and J by 5 bases, with 8 bases of the junction left unmatched. Here the CDR3 reads CATRAGTGHDNEQFF. CDR3 nucleotides: TGTGCCACCAGGGCCGGGACAGGGCACGACAATGAGCAGTTCTTC.

V and J are TRBV2 and TRBJ1-6; D is undetermined. The V gene's germline CDR1 is SNHLY and CDR2 FYNNEI. CDR3 length equals 13 residues. V was pared by 7 bases and J by 9 bases, with 13 bases between. The CDR3 reads CASKEESFSPLHF. The CDR3 coding sequence is TGTGCCAGCAAGGAGGAATCTTTTTCACCCCTCCACTTT.

Here the CDR3 DNA reads TGTGCCAGCAGTGACGTGGGCGCCTCCTACGAGCAGTACTTC. Its protein product is CASSDVGASYEQYF. This chain links TRBV2 with TRBJ2-7; D call uncertain. Trimming took off 3 bases at V and 0 bases at J, with 9 bases between the two ends. The germline V gene has CDR1 SNHLY and CDR2 FYNNEI. CDR3 length: 14 residues.

The gene calls are TRBV7-2 and TRBJ2-1; a weak D match, TRBD1 (8 bases). Trimming took 4 bases from V and 8 from J, leaving 15 bases between them. The length of the CDR3 is 14 residues. Germline V gives CDR1 SGHTA, CDR2 FQGNSA. CDR3 region: CASSSGQGGYEQFF. The CDR3 DNA is TGTGCCAGCAGCTCCGGACAGGGAGGGTATGAGCAGTTCTTC.

This chain joins TRBV19 and TRBJ1-1; D is ambiguous. V lost 4 bases, J lost 1 base, and 10 bases lay in between. Germline V gene sequence: CDR1 LNHDA, CDR2 SQIVND (reference sequence). The CDR3 sequence is 14 residues long. The CDR3 loop is CASSKETRNTEAFF. CDR3 nucleotide sequence: TGTGCCAGTAGTAAAGAAACGCGGAACACTGAAGCTTTCTTT. The full variable domain, with the rest looked up from reference TRBV19 and TRBJ1-1, is DGGITQSPKYLFRKEGQNVTLSCEQNLNHDAMYWYRQDPGQGLRLIYYSQIVNDFQKGDIAEGYSVSREKKESFPLTVTSAQKNPTAFYLCASSKETRNTEAFFGQGTRLTVV.

CDR3 residues: CASSQEGAGGDEQYF. For the CDR3, the DNA is TGCGCCAGCAGCCAAGAAGGCGCGGGAGGGGACGAGCAGTACTTC. This rearrangement joins TRBV4-1 to TRBJ2-7; 9 nucleotides match TRBD2. V trimming: 0 bases; J trimming: 5 bases; junction bases outside the gene matches: 5. The CDR3 spans 15 residues. The germline V gene has CDR1 MGHRA and CDR2 YSYEKL.

This sequence joins TRBV6-5 and TRBJ2-1; TRBD2 might be the D (5 bases). Deletions cut 10 bases from V and 0 bases from J, with 10 bases between. The CDR3 runs 13 residues. Germline V lookup: CDR1 MNHEY, CDR2 SVGAGI. The CDR3, as DNA: TGTGCCACAGCGGAGAGCTCCTACAATGAGCAGTTCTTC. Amino acid sequence: CATAESSYNEQFF.

This clone was found once. This chain links TRBV3-1 (or the pseudogene TRBV3-2) with TRBJ2-3; D not certain. The CDR3 runs to 12 residues. Trimming took off 1 base at V and 5 bases at J, with 4 bases between the two ends. Germline V gives CDR1 LGHDT, CDR2 YNNKEL (reference sequence). The CDR3 sequence is CASSQGRDTQYF. The CDR3 DNA follows: TGTGCCAGCAGCCAAGGTCGAGATACGCAGTATTTT.

The chain combines TRBV11-2 with TRBJ1-6; a possible D gene is TRBD1 (6 bases). The CDR3 covers 17 residues. CDR1 SGHAT and CDR2 FQNNGV come from the germline V gene. Trimming took 6 bases from V and 9 from J, leaving 24 bases between them. This CDR3 reads CASRALRDTLKISPLHF. The CDR3 DNA reads as TGTGCCAGCAGAGCCCTAAGGGACACCCTCAAAATTTCACCCCTCCACTTT.

Only one count was recorded for this clone. The CDR3 DNA follows: TGTGCCAGCAAAGGGGACAGGGACAATCAGCCCCAGCATTTT. It codes for CASKGDRDNQPQHF. This sequence joins TRBV2 and TRBJ1-5; 9 bases line up with TRBD1. This CDR3 spans 14 amino acids. The germline V gene encodes CDR1 SNHLY and CDR2 FYNNEI. Trimming at V came to 7 bases and at J to 3 bases, leaving 4 bases not matched to a gene.

As for this clone: Other DNA sequences within the sample encode an identical CDR3. The V gene is TRBV2, the J gene TRBJ2-5, with 11 bases aligning to TRBD2. Germline V gene lookup returns CDR1 SNHLY and CDR2 FYNNEI. The V gene end was trimmed by 4 bases and the J gene end by 0 bases; junction bases not matched to a gene: 1. The CDR3 spans 15 residues. The CDR3 nucleotides are TGTGCCAGCAGTGGGACTAGCGGGTACCAAGAGACCCAGTACTTC. Amino acid sequence: CASSGTSGYQETQYF.

This sequence joins TRBV5-5 and TRBJ1-2; D may be TRBD1 (6 bases). The CDR3 covers 16 residues. Trimming took off 4 bases at V and 4 bases at J, with 20 bases between the two ends. Germline V CDR1 and CDR2: SGHKS, YYEKEE (reference sequence). DNA for the CDR3: TGTGCCAGCAGCACTACCGGGACATCCATTATCTATGGCTACACCTTC. The encoded protein is CASSTTGTSIIYGYTF.

CDR3 protein: CASSLQRLAGGGTDTQYF. The CDR3 DNA sequence: TGTGCCAGCAGTTTACAACGACTAGCGGGAGGGGGCACAGATACGCAGTATTTT. The V call is TRBV27, the J call TRBJ2-3; 14 nucleotides align to TRBD2. Germline values: CDR1 MNHEY, CDR2 SMNVEV (reference sequence). This CDR3 is 18 amino acids long. Trimming took 2 bases from V and 1 from J; bases not matched to a gene: 5.

This clone was seen only once. The chain employs TRBV24-1 and TRBJ2-3, with D maybe TRBD1 (5 bases). Germline V lookup: CDR1 KGHDR, CDR2 SFDVKD. Trimming removed 4 bases at V and 2 bases at J, with 15 bases between. The CDR3 is made up of 16 amino acids. The CDR3 DNA reads as TGTGCCACCAGTGAACAGGACCCGCGAGACACAGATACGCAGTATTTT. Translation gives CATSEQDPRDTDTQYF.

The chain links TRBV18 to TRBJ1-6, with 9 positions matching TRBD1. V gave up 2 bases and J gave up 9 bases; unmatched junction bases: 14. The CDR3 runs to 18 residues. The V gene's germline CDR1 is KGHSH and CDR2 LQKENI. This CDR3 reads CASSPTSPGTGRASPLHF. In DNA, the CDR3 is TGTGCCAGCTCACCAACGAGTCCCGGGACAGGGCGGGCTTCACCCCTCCACTTT.

With regard to this clone: Germline and junction disagree at one end, which may indicate a read error. The rearrangement uses TRBV19 and TRBJ1-4; 10 nucleotides align to TRBD1. Germline-derived CDR1 and CDR2 are LNHDA and SQIVND (reference sequence). This CDR3 spans 14 amino acids. The CDR3 nucleotides are TGTGCCAGTAGCATAGACAGGGGGCGAGGAAAACTGTTTTTT. Protein: CASSIDRGRGKLFF.

V is TRBV27 and J is TRBJ2-1; 10 bases agree with TRBD2. CDR1 and CDR2 (germline): MNHEY, SMNVEV (reference sequence). The V and J ends lost 5 bases and 15 bases, in that order; junction bases with no gene match: 13. CDR3 length equals 14 residues. Here the CDR3 reads CASSVFRTSGPGFF. The CDR3 region has the DNA TGTGCCAGCAGTGTTTTTAGGACTAGCGGACCTGGGTTCTTC.